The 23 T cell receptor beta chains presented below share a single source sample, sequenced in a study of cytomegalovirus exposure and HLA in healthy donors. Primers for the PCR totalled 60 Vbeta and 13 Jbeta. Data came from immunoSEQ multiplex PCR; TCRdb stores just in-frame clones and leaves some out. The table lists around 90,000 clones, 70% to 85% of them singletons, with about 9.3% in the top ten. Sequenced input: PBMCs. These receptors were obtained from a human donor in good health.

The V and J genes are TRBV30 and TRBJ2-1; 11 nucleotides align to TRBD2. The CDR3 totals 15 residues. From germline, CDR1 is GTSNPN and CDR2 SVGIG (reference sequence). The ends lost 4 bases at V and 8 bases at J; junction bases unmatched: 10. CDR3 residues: CAWNPLAGGSDEQFF. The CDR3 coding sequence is TGTGCCTGGAACCCCCTAGCGGGGGGAAGCGATGAGCAGTTCTTC. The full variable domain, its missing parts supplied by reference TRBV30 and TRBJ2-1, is SQTIHQWPATLVQPVGSPLSLECTVEGTSNPNLYWYRQAAGRGLQLLFYSVGIGQISSEVPQNLSASRPQDRQFILSSKKLLLSDSGFYLCAWNPLAGGSDEQFFGPGTRLTVL.

This chain's CDR3 is CATSREGTGLEQYF. The CDR3 nucleotides read TGTGCCACCAGCAGAGAGGGGACAGGGCTCGAGCAGTACTTC. V gene TRBV15 combines with J gene TRBJ2-7; TRBD1 aligns across 9 bases. Unmatched junction bases numbered 3, after V lost 0 bases and J lost 6 bases. Germline CDR1 reads LNHNV; CDR2 reads YYDKDF (reference sequence). The CDR3 runs to 14 residues.

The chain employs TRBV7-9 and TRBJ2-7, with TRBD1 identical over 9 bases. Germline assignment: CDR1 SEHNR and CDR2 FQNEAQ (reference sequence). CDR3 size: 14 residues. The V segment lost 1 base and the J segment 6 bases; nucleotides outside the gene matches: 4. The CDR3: CASSLDRGRLEQYF. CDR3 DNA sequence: TGTGCCAGCAGCTTAGACAGGGGGCGACTCGAGCAGTACTTC. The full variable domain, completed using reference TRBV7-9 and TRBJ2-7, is DTGVSQNPRHKITKRGQNVTFRCDPISEHNRLYWYRQTLGQGPEFLTYFQNEAQLEKSRLLSDRFSAERPKGSFSTLEIQRTEQGDSAMYLCASSLDRGRLEQYFGPGTRLTVT.

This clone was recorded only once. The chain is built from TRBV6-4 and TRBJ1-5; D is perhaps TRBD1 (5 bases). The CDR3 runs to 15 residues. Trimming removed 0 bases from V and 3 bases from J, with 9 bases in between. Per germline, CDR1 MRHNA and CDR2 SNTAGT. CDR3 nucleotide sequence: TGTGCCAGCAGTGACTCCCCGGGGGTCAATCAGCCCCAGCATTTT. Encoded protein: CASSDSPGVNQPQHF.

This chain's CDR3 is CASSSRGTGANEQFF. CDR3 nucleotide sequence: TGTGCCAGCAGCTCCCGGGGGACAGGGGCGAATGAGCAGTTCTTC. V and J are TRBV11-3 and TRBJ2-1; the match to TRBD1 covers 10 bases. The CDR3 runs to 15 residues. V lost 4 bases to trimming and J lost 7 bases; unmatched junction nucleotides: 7. Germline CDR1 SGHNT, CDR2 YENEEA.

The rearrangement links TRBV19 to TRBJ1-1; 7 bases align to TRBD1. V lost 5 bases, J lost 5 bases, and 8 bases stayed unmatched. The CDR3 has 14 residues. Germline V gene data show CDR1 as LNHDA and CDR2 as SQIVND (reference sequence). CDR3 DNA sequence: TGTGCCAGTAGTCCCCGACAGGGTGGGACTGAAGCTTTCTTT. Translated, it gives CASSPRQGGTEAFF.

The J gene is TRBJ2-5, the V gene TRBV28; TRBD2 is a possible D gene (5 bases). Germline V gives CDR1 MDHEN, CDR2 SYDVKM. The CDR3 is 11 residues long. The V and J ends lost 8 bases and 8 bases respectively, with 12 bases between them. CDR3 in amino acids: CASGLGPTQYF. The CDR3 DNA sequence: TGTGCCAGCGGACTCGGCCCAACCCAGTACTTC.

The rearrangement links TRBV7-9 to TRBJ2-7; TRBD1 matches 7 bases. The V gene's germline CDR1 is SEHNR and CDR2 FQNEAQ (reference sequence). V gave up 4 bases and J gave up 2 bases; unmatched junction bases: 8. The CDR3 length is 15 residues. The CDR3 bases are TGTGCCAGCAGCTCGCAAGGGGGCGGGCCCTACGAGCAGTACTTC. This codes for CASSSQGGGPYEQYF.

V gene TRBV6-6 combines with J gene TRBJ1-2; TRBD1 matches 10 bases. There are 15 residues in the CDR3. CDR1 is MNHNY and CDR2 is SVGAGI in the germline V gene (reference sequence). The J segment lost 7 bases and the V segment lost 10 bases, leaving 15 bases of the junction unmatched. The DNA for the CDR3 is TGTGCCACAATTAGACAGGGGGCTATACCCCTTGGCTACACCTTC. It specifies CATIRQGAIPLGYTF.

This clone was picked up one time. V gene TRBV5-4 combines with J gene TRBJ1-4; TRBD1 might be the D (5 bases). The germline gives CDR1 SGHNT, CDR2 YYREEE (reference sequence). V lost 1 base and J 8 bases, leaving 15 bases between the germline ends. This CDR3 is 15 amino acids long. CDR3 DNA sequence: TGTGCCAGCAGCTTGACGCAGGGAGGGTGGGAAAAACTGTTTTTT. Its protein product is CASSLTQGGWEKLFF.

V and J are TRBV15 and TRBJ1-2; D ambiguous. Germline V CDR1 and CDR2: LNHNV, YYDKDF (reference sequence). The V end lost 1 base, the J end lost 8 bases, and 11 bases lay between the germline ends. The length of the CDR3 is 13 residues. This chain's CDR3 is CATSRVTPGGYTF. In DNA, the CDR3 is TGTGCCACCAGCAGAGTTACCCCGGGGGGCTACACCTTC.

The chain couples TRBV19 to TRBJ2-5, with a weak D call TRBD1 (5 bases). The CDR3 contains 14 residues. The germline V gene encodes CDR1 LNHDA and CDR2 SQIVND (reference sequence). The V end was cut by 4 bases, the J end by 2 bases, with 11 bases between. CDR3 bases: TGTGCCAGTAGTACAACACAGGTACAAGAGACCCAGTACTTC. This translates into CASSTTQVQETQYF.

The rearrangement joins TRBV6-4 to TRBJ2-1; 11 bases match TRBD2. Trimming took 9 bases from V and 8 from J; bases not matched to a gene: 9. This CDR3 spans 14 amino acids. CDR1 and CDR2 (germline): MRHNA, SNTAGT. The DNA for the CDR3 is TGTGCCAGGAGAATAGCGGGAGGGCGCCATGAGCAGTTCTTC. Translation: CARRIAGGRHEQFF.

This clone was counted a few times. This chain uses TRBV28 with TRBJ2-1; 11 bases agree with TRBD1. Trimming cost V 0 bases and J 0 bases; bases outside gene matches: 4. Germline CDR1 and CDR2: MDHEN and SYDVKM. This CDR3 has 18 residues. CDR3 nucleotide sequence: TGTGCCAGCAGTTTATGGGACAGGGGGCCGAGCTCCTACAATGAGCAGTTCTTC. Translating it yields CASSLWDRGPSSYNEQFF.

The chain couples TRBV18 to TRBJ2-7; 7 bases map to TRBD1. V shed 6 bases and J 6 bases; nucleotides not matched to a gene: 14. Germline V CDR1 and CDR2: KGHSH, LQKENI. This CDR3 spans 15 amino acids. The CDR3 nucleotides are TGTGCCAGCTCGCGCGTCGAGGGGGCGCAGGGCGAGCAGTACTTC. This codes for CASSRVEGAQGEQYF.

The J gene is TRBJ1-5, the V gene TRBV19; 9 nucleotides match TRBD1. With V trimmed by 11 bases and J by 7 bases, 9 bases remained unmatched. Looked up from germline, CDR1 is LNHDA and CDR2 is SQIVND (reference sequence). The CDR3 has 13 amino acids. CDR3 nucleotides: TGTGCCGCCGGACAGGGGACGGGGCAGCCCCAGCATTTT. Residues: CAAGQGTGQPQHF.

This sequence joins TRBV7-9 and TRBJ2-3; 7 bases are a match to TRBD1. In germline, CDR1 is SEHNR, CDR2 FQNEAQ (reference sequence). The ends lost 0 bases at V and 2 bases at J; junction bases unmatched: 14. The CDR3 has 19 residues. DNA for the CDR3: TGTGCCAGCAGCTTAGCGATGGGGCAAACAGGGGTCAACACAGATACGCAGTATTTT. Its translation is CASSLAMGQTGVNTDTQYF.

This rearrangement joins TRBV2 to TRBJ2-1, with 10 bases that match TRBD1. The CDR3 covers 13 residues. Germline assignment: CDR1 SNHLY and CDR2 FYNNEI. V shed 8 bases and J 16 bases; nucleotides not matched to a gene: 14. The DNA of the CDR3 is TGTGCCAGCTTTAAGTTGACAGGGGGCAAGCTTTTCTTC. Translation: CASFKLTGGKLFF.

The CDR3 loop is CASSLGGINEQFF. Written as DNA, the CDR3 is TGTGCCAGCAGCTTAGGAGGCATAAATGAGCAGTTCTTC. This chain links TRBV11-3 with TRBJ2-1; no definite D call. Germline CDR1 and CDR2: SGHNT and YENEEA. The germline V and J ends were trimmed by 1 base and 7 bases, with 8 bases remaining between them. This CDR3 is 13 amino acids long. Drawing the rest from reference TRBV11-3 and TRBJ2-1, the complete variable domain is EAGVVQSPRYKIIEKKQPVAFWCNPISGHNTLYWYLQNLGQGPELLIRYENEEAVDDSQLPKDRFSAERLKGVDSTLKIQPAELGDSAVYLCASSLGGINEQFFGPGTRLTVL.

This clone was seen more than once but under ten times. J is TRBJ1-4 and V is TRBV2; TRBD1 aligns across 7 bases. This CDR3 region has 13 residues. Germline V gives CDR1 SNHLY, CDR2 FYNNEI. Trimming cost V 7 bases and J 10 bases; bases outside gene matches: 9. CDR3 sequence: CASKRDSSGKLFF. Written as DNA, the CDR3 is TGTGCCAGCAAACGGGACAGCTCTGGAAAACTGTTTTTT.

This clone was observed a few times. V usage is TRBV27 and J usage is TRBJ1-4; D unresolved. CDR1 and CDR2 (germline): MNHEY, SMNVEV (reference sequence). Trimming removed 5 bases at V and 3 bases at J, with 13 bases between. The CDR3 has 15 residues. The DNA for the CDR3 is TGTGCCAGCAGTCCGCGCGGGCGGCCTAATGAAAAACTGTTTTTT. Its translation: CASSPRGRPNEKLFF.

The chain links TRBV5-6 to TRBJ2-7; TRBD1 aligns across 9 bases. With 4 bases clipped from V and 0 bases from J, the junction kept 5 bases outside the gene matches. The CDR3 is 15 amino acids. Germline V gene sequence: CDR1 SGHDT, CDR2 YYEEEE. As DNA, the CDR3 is TGTGCCAGCAGCCGGGGACAGGGTAGCTCCTACGAGCAGTACTTC. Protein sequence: CASSRGQGSSYEQYF.

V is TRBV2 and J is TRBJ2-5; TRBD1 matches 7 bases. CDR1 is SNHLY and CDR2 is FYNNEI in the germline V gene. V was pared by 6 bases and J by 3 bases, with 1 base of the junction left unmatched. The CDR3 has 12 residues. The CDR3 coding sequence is TGTGCCAGCAGCGGGACAGAAGAGACCCAGTACTTC. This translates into CASSGTEETQYF.